This T cell receptor (beta chain) was obtained from a study of T cell responses to AZD1222 COVID-19 vaccine. The study's findings and limits: Two AZD1222 doses significantly raised spike-specific TCR breadth and depth over controls.

From germline, CDR1 is SGHRS and CDR2 YFSETQ. CDR3 length: 15 amino acids. After removal of 3 bases from V and 9 bases from J, the junction contained 6 bases not matched to a gene. Profiling relied on immunoSEQ multiplex PCR, and the TCRdb table lists in-frame clones only, not all of them. This table holds roughly 28,000 clones, about 89% found once. Comments on this clone: The target antigen is unknown.

This clonotype was obtained from an adult in good health. The material sequenced was peripheral blood, taken on day 0 of AZD1222 vaccination. The chain is built from TRBV5-1 and TRBJ1-6; 10 nucleotides agree with TRBD1. The CDR3 DNA reads TGCGCCAGCAGCTCGGCCGGGACAGGGGTTTCACCCCTCCACTTT. It specifies CASSSAGTGVSPLHF.